This TCR beta chain stems from a study of T cells after yellow fever vaccination. TCRdb fed the 5' RACE reads into MiXCR, producing one record per CDR3 protein. The sample comprises hundreds of thousands of distinct CDR3 sequences, roughly a sixth of which are singletons, and 15% to 20% rests with the top ten. Findings of the study overall: Primary-vaccination clones mostly resurfaced post-booster (less than 98% CD4, about 87% CD8). A limited proportion of clonotypes was detected within both the CD4 and CD8 compartments.

Note on this clonotype: Its antigen is not known.

This CDR3 has 14 amino acids. V was clipped by 5 bases and J by 3 bases, with 13 bases between them. Germline CDR1 and CDR2: SGHTA and FQGNSA. This receptor was obtained from a man aged 18 to 30 who received the YFV17D yellow fever vaccine. This rearrangement joins TRBV7-2 to TRBJ1-1; D not resolved. The sequencing here drew on PBMCs, taken before the yellow fever booster vaccination. The CDR3 spells CASSKNGGYTEAFF. In nucleotides, the CDR3 is TGTGCCAGCAGCAAGAATGGAGGGTACACTGAAGCTTTCTTT.